This TCR beta chain came from a study of cytomegalovirus exposure and HLA in healthy donors. Study-wide results and limits: Accounts indicate the classifier identified cytomegalovirus status with strong specificity and sensitivity. Follow-up analysis later connected one missense variant in DCLRE1C with trimming of TCR beta V- and J-genes.

Only a few counts were recorded for this clone. Its antigen remains unidentified. At sampling all donors were nominally healthy, likely with unrecorded immune exposures. The V gene lost 4 bases and the J gene lost 4 bases, with 14 bases spanning the gap. Per germline, CDR1 SGDLS and CDR2 YYNGEE. This CDR3 comprises 14 residues. Both 60 Vbeta primers and 13 Jbeta primers went into the PCR. Assay used: immunoSEQ multiplex PCR; TCRdb lists only in-frame clones, some missing. The profile shows around 100,000 clones, 55% to 70% of them singletons. The TCR was taken from a woman in her 30s in good health and CMV-seronegative. The gene calls are TRBV9 and TRBJ1-1, with D perhaps matching TRBD1 (6 bases). Sample: PBMCs. The DNA for the CDR3 is TGTGCCAGCAGCCTCAGGGGAGAGTCCACTGAAGCTTTCTTT. The encoded protein is CASSLRGESTEAFF. The full variable domain, completed using reference TRBV9 and TRBJ1-1, is DSGVTQTPKHLITATGQRVTLRCSPRSGDLSVYWYQQSLDQGLQFLIQYYNGEERAKGNILERFSAQQFPDLHSELNLSSLELGDSALYFCASSLRGESTEAFFGQGTRLTVV.